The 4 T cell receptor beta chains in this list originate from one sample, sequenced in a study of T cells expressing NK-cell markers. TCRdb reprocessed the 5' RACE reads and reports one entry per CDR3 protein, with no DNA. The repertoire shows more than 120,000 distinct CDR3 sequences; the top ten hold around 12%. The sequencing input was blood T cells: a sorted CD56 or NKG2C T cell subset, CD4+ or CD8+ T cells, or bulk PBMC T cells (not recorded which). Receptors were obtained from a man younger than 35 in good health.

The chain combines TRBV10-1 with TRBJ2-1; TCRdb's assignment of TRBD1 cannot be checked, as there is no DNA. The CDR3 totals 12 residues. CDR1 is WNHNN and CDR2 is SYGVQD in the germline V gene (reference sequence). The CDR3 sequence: CASSPGGVEQFF.

The CDR3 region is CASSLFRGDNEQFF. The gene calls are TRBV3-1 and TRBJ2-1; TCRdb reports TRBD1, a call that lacks DNA to check it against. Germline V gene lookup returns CDR1 LGHDT and CDR2 YNNKEL (reference sequence). CDR3 length equals 14 residues.

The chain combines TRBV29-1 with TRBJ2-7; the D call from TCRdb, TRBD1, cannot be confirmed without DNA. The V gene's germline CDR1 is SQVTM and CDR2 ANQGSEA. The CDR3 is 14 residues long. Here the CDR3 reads CSVQGGASSYEQYF.

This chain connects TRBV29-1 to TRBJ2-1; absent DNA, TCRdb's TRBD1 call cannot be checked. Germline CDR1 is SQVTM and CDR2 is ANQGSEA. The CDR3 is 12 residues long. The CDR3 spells CSVVPLGNEQFF.